This T cell receptor (beta chain) originates from a study of shared clonotypes between healthy human individuals. Study overall: CD8 memory received one plate per donor, CD8 naive two, CD4 memory three and CD4 naive three.

On this clone: Its antigen is not known.

The study, taken as a whole, reports: Rarefaction analysis demonstrated incomplete sorted-subset sequencing notwithstanding large depth. When naive CD4 clonotypes were compared across several donors, approximately 5% were shared.

The CDR3 extends over 19 amino acids. Germline CDR1 reads MDHEN; CDR2 reads SYDVKM. Trimming took 4 bases from V and 7 from J; bases not matched to a gene: 22. TCRdb's table, derived via immunoSEQ multiplex PCR, lists solely in-frame clones and lacks some. The sample lists 2 million to 2.5 million clones; about 95% were seen once. Sequenced sample: naive CD4+ T cells sorted from blood. Subset denoted: CD45RA+ positively selected. This receptor was taken from a young man in good health. The chain recombines TRBV28 with TRBJ2-1; 7 bases are a match to TRBD2. DNA of the CDR3: TGTGCCAGCAGTTCACGCCGATCTAGGGTTGGTCGGGGGGAGAATGAGCAGTTCTTC. Translated, it gives CASSSRRSRVGRGENEQFF. Full variable domain (remainder filled in from reference TRBV28 and TRBJ2-1): DVKVTQSSRYLVKRTGEKVFLECVQDMDHENMFWYRQDPGLGLRLIYFSYDVKMKEKGDIPEGYSVSREKKERFSLILESASTNQTSMYLCASSSRRSRVGRGENEQFFGPGTRLTVL.